This T cell receptor beta chain was documented in a study of shared clonotypes between healthy human individuals. The study ran the assay at deep level. The assay was immunoSEQ multiplex PCR, and TCRdb's table has in-frame clones only and misses some. The sample lists about 2.4 million clones; roughly 93% were seen once. Sequencing was performed on naive CD4+ T cells from PBMCs. Indicated subset: CD45RA+ positively selected. This receptor was taken from a man younger than 35 in good health. Some clones in this sample may be carry-over from other donors' samples.

The CDR3 region has the DNA TGTGCCAGCACCCCTTCCTGCAATCGGGAGACCCAGTACTTC. Translating it yields CASTPSCNRETQYF. This rearrangement joins TRBV6-7 to TRBJ2-5, with D unclear. TRBV6-7 is an ORF; its function is uncertain. V was trimmed by 7 bases and J by 5 bases, leaving 17 bases between them. The CDR3 totals 14 residues.